Shown below are 9 T cell receptor beta chains from a single sample sequenced in a study of cytomegalovirus exposure and HLA in healthy donors. In the PCR, 60 Vbeta and 13 Jbeta primers were used. The method was immunoSEQ multiplex PCR; TCRdb's version includes in-frame clones alone and lacks a portion of them. The sample holds about 140,000 clones, around 76% seen once. Sequencing was done on a sample of PBMCs. The receptor source for this set is a male donor in good health and CMV-seronegative.

The chain links TRBV19 to TRBJ1-5; tentatively, D is TRBD1 (5 bases). Trimming left V 6 bases short and J 4 bases short, with 16 bases between. Per germline, CDR1 LNHDA and CDR2 SQIVND (reference sequence). The CDR3 covers 15 residues. In nucleotides, the CDR3 is TGTGCCAGTAGGCGGGGGGACGGGGCGAATCAGCCCCAGCATTTT. Protein product: CASRRGDGANQPQHF.

This clone appeared a few times. This chain links TRBV19 with TRBJ2-1; maybe TRBD2 (6 bases). Trimming shortened V by 3 bases and J by 4 bases, and 16 bases separated the two germline ends. This CDR3 is built from 16 residues. The V gene's germline CDR1 is LNHDA and CDR2 SQIVND (reference sequence). This CDR3 is CASSIGSGARYNEQFF. CDR3 DNA: TGTGCCAGTAGTATTGGGTCGGGAGCGCGATACAATGAGCAGTTCTTC.

This chain links TRBV20-1 with TRBJ2-1; unclear D gene. The germline V gene encodes CDR1 DFQATT and CDR2 SNEGSKA (reference sequence). Deletions cut 6 bases from V and 5 bases from J, with 5 bases between. The CDR3 consists of 10 residues. The DNA for the CDR3 is TGCAGTGCAACTAACAATGAGCAGTTCTTC. Protein sequence: CSATNNEQFF.

This clone was picked up one time. The chain couples TRBV6-6 to TRBJ2-7, with a tentative D call TRBD1 (6 bases). This CDR3 spans 15 amino acids. V lost 5 bases and J lost 1, with 15 bases in between. Looked up from germline, CDR1 is MNHNY and CDR2 is SVGAGI (reference sequence). DNA for the CDR3: TGTGCCAGCAGTGACCTACAGGGTGGGTCCTACGAGCAGTACTTC. As protein: CASSDLQGGSYEQYF.

This chain connects TRBV25-1 to TRBJ2-1; 7 nucleotides agree with TRBD2. With V trimmed by 6 bases and J by 3 bases, 8 bases remained unmatched. This CDR3 region has 15 residues. Germline CDR1 reads MGHDK; CDR2 reads SYGVNS. The CDR3 DNA follows: TGTGCCAGCAGCCACACAGCGGGATACTACAATGAGCAGTTCTTC. Protein product: CASSHTAGYYNEQFF.

This sequence joins TRBV4-1 and TRBJ1-2; 9 bases are a match to TRBD1. V was clipped by 6 bases and J by 4 bases; unmatched bases: 6. The CDR3 is 14 residues long. In germline, CDR1 is MGHRA, CDR2 YSYEKL. CDR3 bases: TGCGCCAGCAGGAGACCGGGACAGGGCTATGGCTACACCTTC. Encoded protein: CASRRPGQGYGYTF.

The chain employs TRBV30 and TRBJ2-7; 13 bases map to TRBD2. This CDR3 comprises 15 residues. Germline V CDR1 and CDR2: GTSNPN, SVGIG (reference sequence). Trimming at V came to 3 bases and at J to 2 bases, leaving 4 bases not matched to a gene. CDR3 sequence reads: CAWSLGLAGAYEQYF. Written as DNA, the CDR3 is TGTGCCTGGAGCCTAGGACTAGCGGGAGCCTACGAGCAGTACTTC.

The genes are TRBV25-1 and TRBJ1-1; 8 positions match TRBD1. CDR1 MGHDK and CDR2 SYGVNS come from the germline V gene. Trimming at V came to 5 bases and at J to 4 bases, leaving 12 bases not matched to a gene. The CDR3 is 16 residues long. The CDR3: CASSTRTGRLGTEAFF. CDR3 nucleotide sequence: TGTGCCAGCAGTACTAGGACAGGGCGTCTTGGCACTGAAGCTTTCTTT.

This clone was picked up one time. This chain uses TRBV6-5 with TRBJ2-5, with 8 bases fitting TRBD2. With 7 bases clipped from V and 0 bases from J, the junction kept 7 bases outside the gene matches. Germline loops: CDR1 MNHEY, CDR2 SVGAGI. The CDR3 contains 15 residues. The CDR3 nucleotides are TGTGCCAGCAACCCTAGCGGGCACAACCAAGAGACCCAGTACTTC. This translates into CASNPSGHNQETQYF.